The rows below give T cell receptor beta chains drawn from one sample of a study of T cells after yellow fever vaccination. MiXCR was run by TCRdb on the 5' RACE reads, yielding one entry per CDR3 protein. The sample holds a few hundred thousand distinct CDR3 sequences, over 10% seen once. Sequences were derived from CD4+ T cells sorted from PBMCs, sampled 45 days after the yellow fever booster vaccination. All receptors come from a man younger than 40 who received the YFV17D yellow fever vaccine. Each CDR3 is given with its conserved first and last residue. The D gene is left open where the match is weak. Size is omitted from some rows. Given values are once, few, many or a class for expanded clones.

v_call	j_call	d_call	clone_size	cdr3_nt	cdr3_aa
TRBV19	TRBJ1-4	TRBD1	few	TGTGCCAGTAGTTTCGGACAGGGGGCAAATGAAAAACTGTTTTTT	CASSFGQGANEKLFF
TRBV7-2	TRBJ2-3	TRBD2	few	TGTGCCAGCAGTTTACTAGCGGGAGGTTCAGGGGATACGCAGTATTTT	CASSLLAGGSGDTQYF
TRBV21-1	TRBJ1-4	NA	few	TGTGCCAGCAGCAAAGGACAGGGGGCCGCAACTAATGAAAAACTGTTTTTT	CASSKGQGAATNEKLFF
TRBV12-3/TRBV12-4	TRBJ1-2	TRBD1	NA	TGTGCCAGCAGTCGACAGGGTTATGGCTACACCTTC	CASSRQGYGYTF
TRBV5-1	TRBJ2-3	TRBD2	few	TGCGCCAGCAGCTTGGCCTTGGTAGCGGGAAGTCGTGATACGCAGTATTTT	CASSLALVAGSRDTQYF
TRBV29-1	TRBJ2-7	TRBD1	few	TGCAGCGTCCCCCCGGGACAGTGTAACGAGCAGTACTTC	CSVPPGQCNEQYF
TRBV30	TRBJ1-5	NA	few	TGTGCCTGGACAGGGAGCAGCAATCAGCCCCAGCATTTT	CAWTGSSNQPQHF
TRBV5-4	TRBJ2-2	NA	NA	TGTGCCAGCAGCCAGACAGCTAACACCGGGGAGCTGTTTTTT	CASSQTANTGELFF
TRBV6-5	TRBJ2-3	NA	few	TGTGCCAGCAGTTACGGTGCGATGGCTAGCACAGATACGCAGTATTTT	CASSYGAMASTDTQYF
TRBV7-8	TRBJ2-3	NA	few	TGTGCCAGCAGCCCCAGACCCGGGGACACAGATACGCAGTATTTT	CASSPRPGDTDTQYF
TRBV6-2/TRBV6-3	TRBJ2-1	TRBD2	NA	TGTGCCAGCAGATTGACTAGCGGCCACTACAATGAGCAGTTCTTC	CASRLTSGHYNEQFF
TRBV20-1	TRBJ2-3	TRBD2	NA	TGCAGTGCTCTAAAGCTAGCGGGAGCCTATAATACGCAGTATTTT	CSALKLAGAYNTQYF
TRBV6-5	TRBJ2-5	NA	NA	TGTGCCAGCAGTTACACCATGACAGGCGCCCGCGGGACCCAGTACTTC	CASSYTMTGARGTQYF
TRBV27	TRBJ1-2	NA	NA	TGTGCCAGCAGTTTTAAGGCTGACACCCTAGGCTACACCTTC	CASSFKADTLGYTF
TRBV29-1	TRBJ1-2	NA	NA	TGCAGCGTCGACCACGCAGACGGGGTTAACTATGGCTACACCTTC	CSVDHADGVNYGYTF
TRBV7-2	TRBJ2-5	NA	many	TGTGCCAGCAGCCCCCCCGGGGCGGGGGAGACCCAGTACTTC	CASSPPGAGETQYF